A selection of T cell receptor beta chains follows, all from one sample in a study of cytomegalovirus exposure and HLA in healthy donors. Method: immunoSEQ multiplex PCR; TCRdb's copy keeps in-frame clones and lacks some. The profile shows approximately 77,000 clones, 78% of them singletons. The specimen was PBMCs. These receptors were collected from a man aged 35 to 55 in good health and CMV-seronegative. Each CDR3 is given with its conserved first and last residue. The order of the fields is D gene, clone size, V gene, J gene, CDR3 DNA, CDR3 protein. The D gene is left open where the match is weak. The listing skips clone size in some rows; elsewhere it reads once, few, many or a size class.

D: -; size: -; V: TRBV15; J: TRBJ1-5; DNA: TGTGCCACCAGCAGACATGGCAATCAGCCCCAGCATTTT; CDR3: CATSRHGNQPQHF
D: -; size: -; V: TRBV2; J: TRBJ2-1; DNA: TGTGCCAGCAGTGAAGCGCTTATCGGAGGAAAAAGAGGCAATGAGCAGTTCTTC; CDR3: CASSEALIGGKRGNEQFF
D: TRBD1; size: -; V: TRBV30; J: TRBJ1-2; DNA: TGTGCCTGGAGTGAGACGGACAGGGAAGTTATCTATGGCTACACCTTC; CDR3: CAWSETDREVIYGYTF
D: -; size: -; V: TRBV7-2; J: TRBJ1-5; DNA: TGTGCCAGCAGCCAAAATCGGGGGGTAGGGGTGGGGCAGCCCCAGCATTTT; CDR3: CASSQNRGVGVGQPQHF
D: TRBD1; size: -; V: TRBV29-1; J: TRBJ1-2; DNA: TGCAGCGTTGGTACAGGGGGGAACTATGGCTACACCTTC; CDR3: CSVGTGGNYGYTF
D: -; size: -; V: TRBV6-5; J: TRBJ2-3; DNA: TGTGCCAGCAGTTACTCGACGGGAGTTGCGCAGTATTTT; CDR3: CASSYSTGVAQYF
D: -; size: -; V: TRBV7-8; J: TRBJ1-1; DNA: TGTGCCAGCAGCTTAGTGACAGGCTCAGGGACTGAAGCTTTCTTT; CDR3: CASSLVTGSGTEAFF
D: -; size: -; V: TRBV4-1; J: TRBJ2-7; DNA: TGCGCCAGCAGCGATGTAACACCTTGGGCACAGCAGTACTTC; CDR3: CASSDVTPWAQQYF
D: -; size: -; V: TRBV30; J: TRBJ2-2; DNA: TGTGCCTGGAGTGTATTACGCGCCAACACCGGGGAGCTGTTTTTT; CDR3: CAWSVLRANTGELFF
D: -; size: -; V: TRBV4-2; J: TRBJ2-7; DNA: TGTGCCAGCAGCCAAGGACTCGGGGGCGGGGGGTACTTC; CDR3: CASSQGLGGGGYF
D: -; size: -; V: TRBV29-1; J: TRBJ1-1; DNA: TGCAGCTGTTCGGGGGGCGAGGTCACTGAAGCTTTCTTT; CDR3: CSCSGGEVTEAFF
D: TRBD1; size: few; V: TRBV2; J: TRBJ2-7; DNA: TGTGCCAGCAGTGAAGGACAGGGTTTATACGAGCAGTACTTC; CDR3: CASSEGQGLYEQYF
D: -; size: -; V: TRBV6-6; J: TRBJ1-1; DNA: TGTGCCAGCAGGTTGGAGGGAAGTGCGGCTTTCTTT; CDR3: CASRLEGSAAFF
D: -; size: -; V: TRBV7-2; J: TRBJ1-2; DNA: TGTGCCAGCAGCTTATCGGGCAGGGCCCCTAGTGGCTACACCTTC; CDR3: CASSLSGRAPSGYTF
D: TRBD1; size: -; V: TRBV7-2; J: TRBJ2-7; DNA: TGTGCCAGCAGCCTCATGGCGACAGGGGGGGCCTACGAGCAGTACTTC; CDR3: CASSLMATGGAYEQYF
D: -; size: -; V: TRBV6-1; J: TRBJ2-5; DNA: TGTGCCATGAGAGCCTGGGGAGACTTACAAGAGACCCAGTACTTC; CDR3: CAMRAWGDLQETQYF
D: TRBD1; size: -; V: TRBV18; J: TRBJ1-2; DNA: TGTGCCAGCTCACTGGGACAGGGGGCTCTGTATGGCTACACCTTC; CDR3: CASSLGQGALYGYTF
D: TRBD2; size: -; V: TRBV9; J: TRBJ2-6; DNA: TGTGCCAGCAGCGTAGCGGGAGGGGCCGTGGAGGTCGGGGCCAACGTCCTGACTTTC; CDR3: CASSVAGGAVEVGANVLTF
D: TRBD1; size: -; V: TRBV6-5; J: TRBJ1-1; DNA: TGTGCCAGCAGGCTGACAGGGAGAGGCACTGAAGCTTTCTTT; CDR3: CASRLTGRGTEAFF
D: TRBD2; size: -; V: TRBV7-2; J: TRBJ2-3; DNA: TGTGCCAGCAGCCACCGAGCGGGACTGGGAGATACGCAGTATTTT; CDR3: CASSHRAGLGDTQYF
D: TRBD1; size: few; V: TRBV2; J: TRBJ1-5; DNA: TGTGCCAGCAGTGAGGACAGGTCATGGCAGCCCCAGCATTTT; CDR3: CASSEDRSWQPQHF
D: TRBD1; size: -; V: TRBV7-2; J: TRBJ1-5; DNA: TGTGCCAGCAGCTCAGACAGGGGTGTTCAGCCCCAGCATTTT; CDR3: CASSSDRGVQPQHF
D: TRBD2; size: -; V: TRBV30; J: TRBJ2-3; DNA: TGTGCCTGGAGTTTCGGGACTACGTCTACAGATACGCAGTATTTT; CDR3: CAWSFGTTSTDTQYF
D: -; size: few; V: TRBV6-1; J: TRBJ2-3; DNA: TGTGCCAGCAGTGAACACGGGACTAGCACAGATACGCAGTATTTT; CDR3: CASSEHGTSTDTQYF
D: -; size: few; V: TRBV7-8; J: TRBJ1-5; DNA: TGTGCCAGCAGCTTAGCGGGAGGGAACCAGGGGCCCCAGCATTTT; CDR3: CASSLAGGNQGPQHF
D: -; size: once; V: TRBV19; J: TRBJ2-7; DNA: TGTGCCAGCGCGACCGGGGTTACGGACTACGAGCAGTACTTC; CDR3: CASATGVTDYEQYF
D: TRBD2; size: -; V: TRBV5-1; J: TRBJ2-2; DNA: TGCGCCAGCAGCTTACTAGCGGGAGGTCGAGTGAACACCGGGGAGCTGTTTTTT; CDR3: CASSLLAGGRVNTGELFF
D: -; size: once; V: TRBV7-9; J: TRBJ1-2; DNA: TGTGCCAGCAGCGCCGGGACAACCGTTAACTATGGCTACACCTTC; CDR3: CASSAGTTVNYGYTF
D: -; size: few; V: TRBV4-1; J: TRBJ2-7; DNA: TGCGCCAGCAGCCAAGTATTAAGACAGGATTACGAGCAGTACTTC; CDR3: CASSQVLRQDYEQYF
D: -; size: -; V: TRBV28; J: TRBJ2-4; DNA: TGTGCCAGCACCCCCCCCCGGGACTCGCGTAAACTAGCCAAAAACATTCAGTACTTC; CDR3: CASTPPRDSRKLAKNIQYF
D: TRBD1; size: -; V: TRBV7-2; J: TRBJ2-7; DNA: TGTGCCAGCAGCCCAGGGGGTTCTAGCTTTGGGCGCGAGCAGTACTTC; CDR3: CASSPGGSSFGREQYF
D: TRBD1; size: few; V: TRBV27; J: TRBJ1-2; DNA: TGTGCCAGCAGTTTATCAGCGTCAGGGGGCCACTATGGCTACACCTTC; CDR3: CASSLSASGGHYGYTF
D: TRBD2; size: -; V: TRBV7-2; J: TRBJ2-7; DNA: TGTGCCAGCAGCTTAGAGGGAGCTAGCGGGAGCTACGAGCAGTACTTC; CDR3: CASSLEGASGSYEQYF
D: -; size: few; V: TRBV7-6; J: TRBJ1-3; DNA: TGTGCCAGCAGCCCCGGGGGTTTCGGAAACACCATATATTTT; CDR3: CASSPGGFGNTIYF
D: TRBD1; size: -; V: TRBV28; J: TRBJ1-2; DNA: TGTGCCAGCAGTTCCCTGACAGGGGTAGACTATGGCTACACCTTC; CDR3: CASSSLTGVDYGYTF
D: TRBD2; size: -; V: TRBV4-3; J: TRBJ2-3; DNA: TGCGCCAGCAGCCAAGAACTAGCGAGAGGCTCTGATACGCAGTATTTT; CDR3: CASSQELARGSDTQYF
D: TRBD2; size: -; V: TRBV29-1; J: TRBJ2-3; DNA: TGCAGCGTCCATACTAGCGGGGGCACAGATACGCAGTATTTT; CDR3: CSVHTSGGTDTQYF
D: -; size: -; V: TRBV27; J: TRBJ1-5; DNA: TGTGCCAGCAGTTTATCGAGGGTCAATCAGCCCCAGCATTTT; CDR3: CASSLSRVNQPQHF
D: -; size: -; V: TRBV23-1; J: TRBJ2-5; DNA: TGCGCCAGCAGTCAATCAGGTAACCGGCGCCACGGGGAGACCCAGTACTTC; CDR3: CASSQSGNRRHGETQYF
D: -; size: -; V: TRBV5-6; J: TRBJ1-2; DNA: TGTGCCAGCAGCCGCACGGACAGCAACTATGGCTACACCTTC; CDR3: CASSRTDSNYGYTF
D: -; size: -; V: TRBV7-9; J: TRBJ1-2; DNA: TGTGCCAGCAGTTACACCGATCGACGGAGGAGTAACTATGGCTACACCTTC; CDR3: CASSYTDRRRSNYGYTF
D: TRBD2; size: -; V: TRBV30; J: TRBJ2-2; DNA: TGTGCCTGGAACCTAGCGGGAGGAACCGGGGAGCTGTTTTTT; CDR3: CAWNLAGGTGELFF
D: -; size: few; V: TRBV9; J: TRBJ1-5; DNA: TGTGCCAGCAGCGCAGGGGTTAGCAATCAGCCCCAGCATTTT; CDR3: CASSAGVSNQPQHF
D: TRBD1; size: -; V: TRBV10-2; J: TRBJ2-3; DNA: TGCGCCACGAAGCCGGGACAGAGTTACACAGATACGCAGTATTTT; CDR3: CATKPGQSYTDTQYF
D: TRBD1; size: -; V: TRBV27; J: TRBJ1-1; DNA: TGTGCCAGCAGTTTAGACAGGGGTATAGTCACTGAAGCTTTCTTT; CDR3: CASSLDRGIVTEAFF
D: TRBD2; size: -; V: TRBV5-4; J: TRBJ2-1; DNA: TGTGCCAGCAGCTTTGGTAGCGGGAGTAACAATGAGCAGTTCTTC; CDR3: CASSFGSGSNNEQFF
D: TRBD1; size: -; V: TRBV25-1; J: TRBJ1-5; DNA: TGTGCCAGCAGTGAATACGGTACAGGGGGAGGGCCCCAGCATTTT; CDR3: CASSEYGTGGGPQHF
D: -; size: -; V: TRBV29-1; J: TRBJ2-5; DNA: TGCAGCGTTGAAGGGCCAGGAGAGACCCAGTACTTC; CDR3: CSVEGPGETQYF
D: TRBD2; size: -; V: TRBV5-4; J: TRBJ2-1; DNA: TGTGCCAGCAGCGTGAGCGGGAGGGCCCTGAGAGAGCAGTTCTTC; CDR3: CASSVSGRALREQFF
D: TRBD2; size: -; V: TRBV5-6; J: TRBJ2-1; DNA: TGTGCCAGCAGCTTGGTGGGCGGGAGACGGAATGAGCAGGTCTTC; CDR3: CASSLVGGRRNEQVF
D: -; size: -; V: TRBV10-2; J: TRBJ2-1; DNA: TGCGCCAGCAGTCCAGACTACAATGAGCAGTTCTTC; CDR3: CASSPDYNEQFF
D: TRBD2; size: few; V: TRBV28; J: TRBJ2-2; DNA: TGTGCCAGCAGCCCAGGAGGACTAGCGGGAGTAAACGGGGAGCTGTTTTTT; CDR3: CASSPGGLAGVNGELFF
D: -; size: -; V: TRBV6-6; J: TRBJ1-2; DNA: TGTGCCAGCAGTTACACGACGGAGGGGCCCGGTGGCTACACCTTC; CDR3: CASSYTTEGPGGYTF
D: -; size: few; V: TRBV29-1; J: TRBJ1-2; DNA: TGCAGCGTTGGGTTTGGACAGTCACAAAGTTATGGCTACACCTTC; CDR3: CSVGFGQSQSYGYTF
D: TRBD2; size: -; V: TRBV6-6; J: TRBJ2-7; DNA: TGTGCCAGCAGTCAAGGGACTAGCGGGAGAAGATACGAGCAGTACTTC; CDR3: CASSQGTSGRRYEQYF
D: -; size: -; V: TRBV7-8; J: TRBJ2-1; DNA: TGTGCCAGCAGCTTAGTCTCGACTTCTTCCTCCTACAATGAGCAGTTCTTC; CDR3: CASSLVSTSSSYNEQFF
D: TRBD1; size: -; V: TRBV11-2; J: TRBJ2-7; DNA: TGTGCCAGCAGCTTAGAACAGGGGGCCTACGAGCAGTACTTC; CDR3: CASSLEQGAYEQYF